These 30 T cell receptor beta chains share one sample of origin, sequenced in a study of blood T cell repertoires in COVID-19. The assay was immunoSEQ multiplex PCR, and TCRdb's table has in-frame clones only and misses some. The sample carries approximately 250,000 clones, 80% to 90% recorded once. The specimen was peripheral blood. Receptor source: a woman aged 70 to 79 with COVID-19, enrolled during active disease.

The chain joins TRBV4-1 to TRBJ2-2, with 11 nucleotides matching TRBD2. V gave up 4 bases and J gave up 6 bases; unmatched junction bases: 13. The CDR3 covers 18 residues. Per the germline V gene, CDR1 is MGHRA and CDR2 is YSYEKL. The CDR3 reads CASSRKLAGDTGPGELFF. The CDR3 DNA is TGCGCCAGCAGCCGAAAACTAGCGGGAGATACGGGGCCCGGGGAGCTGTTTTTT.

The chain couples TRBV11-2 to TRBJ2-1, with D possibly being TRBD2 (5 bases). The length of the CDR3 is 13 residues. Trimming took off 2 bases at V and 6 bases at J, with 8 bases between the two ends. Per the germline V gene, CDR1 is SGHAT and CDR2 is FQNNGV. DNA of the CDR3: TGTGCCAGCAGCTTAAGCACTAGCAATGAGCAGTTCTTC. Its translation is CASSLSTSNEQFF.

CDR3 in amino acids: CAWSVLAGTEAFF. The DNA for the CDR3 is TGTGCCTGGAGTGTACTGGCAGGCACTGAAGCTTTCTTT. The rearrangement joins TRBV30 to TRBJ1-1; D gene unclear. V was shortened by 0 bases and J by 4 bases, with 9 bases between the two germline ends. Germline assignment: CDR1 GTSNPN and CDR2 SVGIG (reference sequence). The CDR3 is made up of 13 amino acids.

The rearrangement uses TRBV15 and TRBJ2-1; a possible D gene is TRBD1 (5 bases). The CDR3 is made up of 13 amino acids. Trimming pared 3 bases from V and 4 bases from J, leaving 7 bases between. The germline V gene encodes CDR1 LNHNV and CDR2 YYDKDF (reference sequence). The CDR3 sequence is CATSSRVYNEQFF. The CDR3 DNA reads as TGTGCCACCAGCAGCAGGGTATACAATGAGCAGTTCTTC.

V and J are TRBV7-8 and TRBJ2-7, with a possible D match to TRBD1 (6 bases). The CDR3 extends over 14 amino acids. CDR1 is SGHVS, CDR2 FQNEAQ, per germline. The germline V and J ends were trimmed by 0 bases and 8 bases, with 14 bases remaining between them. Here the CDR3 reads CASSLAKGHPKQYF. CDR3 bases: TGTGCCAGCAGCTTAGCGAAGGGACATCCTAAGCAGTACTTC.

The CDR3 sequence is CASSSNVDRAGSPLHF. The DNA of the CDR3 is TGTGCCAGCAGCTCAAACGTGGACAGGGCAGGGTCACCCCTCCACTTT. The chain employs TRBV5-4 and TRBJ1-6; 8 positions match TRBD1. This CDR3 region has 16 residues. Germline V gene data show CDR1 as SGHNT and CDR2 as YYREEE (reference sequence). The V gene end was trimmed by 3 bases and the J gene end by 10 bases; junction bases not matched to a gene: 12.

The chain combines TRBV6-1 with TRBJ2-3, with 10 bases that match TRBD2. J was trimmed by 4 bases and V by 3 bases; bases with no gene match: 7. The germline V gene encodes CDR1 MNHNS and CDR2 SASEGT. The CDR3 consists of 16 residues. DNA of the CDR3: TGTGCCAGCAGTGACCTACTAGCGGGGAGGCCAGATACGCAGTATTTT. It yields the protein CASSDLLAGRPDTQYF.

The J gene is TRBJ2-2, the V gene TRBV12-5, with 9 bases lining up with TRBD2. Germline V gives CDR1 LGHNT, CDR2 FRNRAP. After removal of 5 bases from V and 8 bases from J, the junction contained 12 bases not matched to a gene. The length of the CDR3 is 16 residues. In DNA form, the CDR3 reads TGTGCTAGTGGTACATCCGGGACTAGCTTTATTGGGGAGCTGTTTTTT. Translating gives CASGTSGTSFIGELFF.

This chain joins TRBV6-5 and TRBJ2-7, with D tentatively TRBD1 (6 bases). The CDR3 is 13 amino acids. Germline V gene data show CDR1 as MNHEY and CDR2 as SVGAGI. V gave up 6 bases and J gave up 7 bases, with 16 bases separating them. CDR3 nucleotide sequence: TGTGCCAGCAGATTACAGGGCCGAAAGGAGCAGTACTTC. This sequence encodes CASRLQGRKEQYF.

The V gene is TRBV19, the J gene TRBJ2-5; weak D call: TRBD1 (7 bases). Per germline, CDR1 LNHDA and CDR2 SQIVND (reference sequence). The CDR3 runs to 15 residues. The V end lost 3 bases, the J end lost 3 bases, and 14 bases lay between the germline ends. CDR3 residues: CASSMGGQLKETQYF. The CDR3 nucleotides are TGTGCCAGTAGTATGGGGGGACAGCTAAAAGAGACCCAGTACTTC.

This chain joins TRBV18 and TRBJ2-7; 10 bases are shared with TRBD1. Per germline, CDR1 KGHSH and CDR2 LQKENI. The CDR3 is 15 amino acids. Trimming cost V 4 bases and J 2 bases; bases outside gene matches: 5. The CDR3 here is CASSRDGQGAYEQYF. Written as DNA, the CDR3 is TGTGCCAGCTCACGGGACGGACAGGGGGCCTACGAGCAGTACTTC.

The chain uses TRBV27 and TRBJ2-1; TRBD1 is a possible D gene (5 bases). V was pared by 3 bases and J by 3 bases, with 9 bases between. The CDR3 loop spans 14 amino acids. CDR1 MNHEY and CDR2 SMNVEV come from the germline V gene (reference sequence). This CDR3 reads CASSLGQGYNEQFF. In DNA, the CDR3 is TGTGCCAGCAGTTTGGGGCAGGGCTACAATGAGCAGTTCTTC.

This chain uses TRBV7-2 with TRBJ2-7; D unresolved. Deletions cut 5 bases from V and 5 bases from J, with 13 bases between. Germline V CDR1 and CDR2: SGHTA, FQGNSA. This CDR3 has 13 amino acids. The CDR3 protein is CASSQSVGDEQYF. The DNA for the CDR3 is TGTGCCAGCAGCCAGAGCGTCGGCGACGAGCAGTACTTC.

The gene calls are TRBV5-1 and TRBJ2-1; D is uncertain. CDR1 SGHRS and CDR2 YFSETQ come from the germline V gene. V shed 1 base and J shed 5 bases, with 7 bases lying between them. This CDR3 contains 13 residues. In nucleotides, the CDR3 is TGCGCCAGCAGCTTGCGACTCCACAATGAGCAGTTCTTC. Residues: CASSLRLHNEQFF.

This clone turned up a few times. The J gene is TRBJ1-2, the V gene TRBV13, with D possibly being TRBD1 (6 bases). CDR1 and CDR2 (germline): PRHDT, FYEKMQ (reference sequence). This CDR3 comprises 15 residues. Trimming pared 5 bases from V and 3 bases from J, leaving 16 bases between. The CDR3 nucleotides read TGTGCCAGCAGCCTCGGCACAGGGTGGGACTATGGCTACACCTTC. This gives the protein CASSLGTGWDYGYTF.

V and J are TRBV25-1 and TRBJ2-3; TRBD2 might be the D (5 bases). The CDR3 has 14 residues. Trimming took 5 bases from V and 9 from J, leaving 18 bases between them. Germline V gives CDR1 MGHDK, CDR2 SYGVNS. This chain's CDR3 is CASSPFRGSDTQYF. The CDR3 DNA is TGTGCCAGCAGTCCCTTTCGAGGGTCTGACACGCAGTATTTT.

The genes are TRBV6-5 and TRBJ2-2, with TRBD1 matching 9 bases. This CDR3 has 16 residues. After removal of 2 bases from V and 6 bases from J, the junction contained 7 bases not matched to a gene. Per germline, CDR1 MNHEY and CDR2 SVGAGI. CDR3 sequence: CASSYGAGTGPGELFF. The CDR3 DNA reads as TGTGCCAGCAGTTACGGGGCCGGGACAGGGCCCGGGGAGCTGTTTTTT.

The V gene is TRBV3-1 (or the pseudogene TRBV3-2), the J gene TRBJ1-1, with D unclear. This CDR3 region has 16 residues. The germline V gene encodes CDR1 LGHDT and CDR2 YNNKEL (reference sequence). V was pared by 1 base and J by 1 base, with 13 bases between. Written as DNA, the CDR3 is TGTGCCAGCAGCCAAGGAGGCGGATTGTGGAACACTGAAGCTTTCTTT. Residues: CASSQGGGLWNTEAFF.

The chain carries TRBV15 and TRBJ1-1, with no clear D. There are 13 residues in the CDR3. V dropped 0 bases and J dropped 10 bases, with 12 bases sitting between them. The germline V gene encodes CDR1 LNHNV and CDR2 YYDKDF (reference sequence). The CDR3 sequence: CATSRDLDQVAFF. The CDR3 bases are TGTGCCACCAGCAGAGATCTGGATCAGGTAGCTTTCTTT.

J is TRBJ2-1 and V is TRBV5-6, with D uncertain. The CDR3 has 15 amino acids. V dropped 0 bases and J dropped 2 bases, with 9 bases sitting between them. Germline V CDR1 and CDR2: SGHDT, YYEEEE. In DNA, the CDR3 is TGTGCCAGCAGCTTGGTCCGTCCCCCCTACAATGAGCAGTTCTTC. This sequence encodes CASSLVRPPYNEQFF.

This chain uses TRBV6-2 or TRBV6-3 with TRBJ2-7; possibly TRBD1 for D (5 bases). Germline V gene data show CDR1 as MNHEY and CDR2 as SVGEGT. The V gene lost 2 bases and the J gene lost 6 bases, with 14 bases spanning the gap. This CDR3 region has 14 residues. The CDR3 loop reads CASSYPAGRREQYF. CDR3 nucleotide sequence: TGTGCCAGCAGTTACCCGGCAGGGCGGCGCGAGCAGTACTTC.

This clone showed up many times. The rearrangement joins TRBV3-1 (or the pseudogene TRBV3-2) to TRBJ2-2, with TRBD1 matching 7 bases. The germline CDR1 and CDR2 sequences are LGHDT and YNNKEL (reference sequence). Trimming took 1 base from V and 2 from J; bases not matched to a gene: 4. CDR3 length: 16 residues. CDR3 sequence: CASSQASGGNTGELFF. The DNA of the CDR3 is TGTGCCAGCAGCCAAGCGTCAGGGGGAAACACCGGGGAGCTGTTTTTT.

The gene calls are TRBV6-5 and TRBJ1-2; D unclear. Trimming pared 6 bases from V and 3 bases from J, leaving 11 bases between. CDR3 length: 13 amino acids. Per the germline V gene, CDR1 is MNHEY and CDR2 is SVGAGI. CDR3 amino acids: CASRAGTDYGYTF. As DNA, the CDR3 is TGTGCCAGCAGGGCAGGTACGGACTATGGCTACACCTTC.

This rearrangement joins TRBV24-1 to TRBJ1-5, with no clear D. The CDR3 extends over 14 amino acids. V was cut by 0 bases and J by 4 bases, with 6 bases left in between. CDR1 KGHDR and CDR2 SFDVKD come from the germline V gene. CDR3 region: CATSDLRENQPQHF. For the CDR3, the DNA is TGTGCCACCAGTGATTTGCGGGAAAATCAGCCCCAGCATTTT.

Written as DNA, the CDR3 is TGCGCCAGCGGTCAGGGACTACAATACAATGAGCAGTTCTTC. Its protein is CASGQGLQYNEQFF. The V and J genes are TRBV5-1 and TRBJ2-1; TRBD2 matches at 7 bases. The trim removed 7 bases at V and 4 bases at J, leaving 8 bases unmatched. The CDR3 totals 14 residues. Germline V gives CDR1 SGHRS, CDR2 YFSETQ.

This clone has only a few counts. This chain links TRBV19 with TRBJ1-2, with 10 positions matching TRBD1. CDR1 and CDR2 from the germline V gene are LNHDA and SQIVND (reference sequence). The CDR3 consists of 14 residues. Losses at the gene ends were 7 bases for V and 2 bases for J; bases not matched to a gene: 4. Here the CDR3 DNA reads TGTGCCAGTATTGAGACAGGGGGCAACTATGGCTACACCTTC. The encoded protein is CASIETGGNYGYTF.

J is TRBJ1-4 and V is TRBV6-5; TRBD1 matches 9 bases. The trim removed 2 bases at V and 5 bases at J, leaving 3 bases unmatched. Germline lookup yields CDR1 MNHEY and CDR2 SVGAGI. CDR3 length equals 15 residues. CDR3 sequence (DNA): TGTGCCAGCAGTTACCCGGACAGGGGAAATGAAAAACTGTTTTTT. Translation: CASSYPDRGNEKLFF.

A remark on this clone: One junction end disagrees with the germline gene, perhaps due to a read error. This sequence joins TRBV7-7 and TRBJ2-1; maybe TRBD1 (5 bases). The CDR3 totals 16 residues. Germline CDR1 is SSHAT and CDR2 is FNYEAQ (reference sequence). CDR3 region: CASSSTPGLGYNEQFF. The DNA for the CDR3 is TGTGCTAGCAGCTCTACGCCAGGGTTGGGCTACAATGAGCAGTTCTTC.

The V call is TRBV18, the J call TRBJ2-3, with 7 positions matching TRBD2. The J segment lost 8 bases and the V segment lost 5 bases, leaving 13 bases of the junction unmatched. CDR3 size: 15 residues. Germline assignment: CDR1 KGHSH and CDR2 LQKENI. CDR3 sequence (DNA): TGTGCCAGCTCAGATCTAGCGGACGGGGGTAGTACGCAGTATTTT. Its translation is CASSDLADGGSTQYF. The full variable domain, its missing parts supplied by reference TRBV18 and TRBJ2-3, is NAGVMQNPRHLVRRRGQEARLRCSPMKGHSHVYWYRQLPEEGLKFMVYLQKENIIDESGMPKERFSAEFPKEGPSILRIQQVVRGDSAAYFCASSDLADGGSTQYFGPGTRLTVL.

In its sample, this clone was seen a few times. The rearrangement links TRBV11-2 to TRBJ2-7; 8 positions match TRBD1. The CDR3 loop spans 13 amino acids. Losses at the gene ends were 5 bases for V and 4 bases for J; bases not matched to a gene: 4. Germline V gene data show CDR1 as SGHAT and CDR2 as FQNNGV. The CDR3 bases are TGTGCCAGCAGCCCAACAGGGGGGTACGAGCAGTACTTC. Translation: CASSPTGGYEQYF.